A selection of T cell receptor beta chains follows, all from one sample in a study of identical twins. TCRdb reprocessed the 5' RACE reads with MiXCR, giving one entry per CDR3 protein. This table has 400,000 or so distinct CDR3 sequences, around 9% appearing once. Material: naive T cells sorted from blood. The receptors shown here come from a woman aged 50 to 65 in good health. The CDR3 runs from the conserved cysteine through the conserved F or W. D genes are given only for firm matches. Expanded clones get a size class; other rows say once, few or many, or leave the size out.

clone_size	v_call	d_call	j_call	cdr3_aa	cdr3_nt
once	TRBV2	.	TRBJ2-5	CASSGTRQETQYF	TGTGCCAGCAGTGGAACTAGGCAAGAGACCCAGTACTTC
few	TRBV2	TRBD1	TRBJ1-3	CASTPAGGLPGNTIYF	TGTGCCAGCACCCCCGCAGGGGGCTTACCTGGAAACACCATATATTTT
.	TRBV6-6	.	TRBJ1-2	CASSSEGGYTF	TGTGCCAGCAGTAGCGAAGGAGGCTACACCTTC
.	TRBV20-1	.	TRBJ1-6	CSVPGEGNSPLHF	TGCAGTGTACCCGGGGAGGGGAATTCACCCCTCCACTTT
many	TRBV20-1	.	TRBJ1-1	CSATQGRITEAFF	TGCAGTGCTACCCAGGGGCGGATCACTGAAGCTTTCTTT
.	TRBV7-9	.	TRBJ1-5	CASSSQTGLGGQPQHF	TGTGCCAGCAGCTCGCAAACAGGGTTGGGAGGACAGCCCCAGCATTTT
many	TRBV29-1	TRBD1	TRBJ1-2	CSVGRQGAIPYGYTF	TGCAGCGTTGGGAGACAGGGGGCGATACCCTATGGCTACACCTTC
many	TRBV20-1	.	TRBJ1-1	CSARGTEMNTEAFF	TGCAGTGCTAGGGGAACAGAAATGAACACTGAAGCTTTCTTT
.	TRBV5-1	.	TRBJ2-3	CASRTTTDTQYF	TGCGCCAGCAGAACCACCACAGATACGCAGTATTTT
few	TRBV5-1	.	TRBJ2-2	CASSPGRPGELFF	TGCGCCAGCAGCCCTGGACGGCCCGGGGAGCTGTTTTTT
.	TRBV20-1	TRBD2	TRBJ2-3	CSARPGLAGATDTQYF	TGCAGTGCTAGACCTGGACTAGCGGGAGCCACAGATACGCAGTATTTT
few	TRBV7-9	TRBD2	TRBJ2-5	CASSSGLAGSPETQYF	TGTGCCAGCAGCTCGGGACTAGCGGGGAGCCCCGAGACCCAGTACTTC
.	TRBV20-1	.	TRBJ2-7	CSAPSAGTISYEQYF	TGCAGTGCCCCAAGCGCCGGGACAATCTCCTACGAGCAGTACTTC
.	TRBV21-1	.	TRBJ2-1	CASSKAAGHSNEQFF	TGTGCCAGCAGCAAAGCGGCGGGTCACAGCAATGAGCAGTTCTTC
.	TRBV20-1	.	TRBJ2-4	CSAIGLVRGYVVKNIQYF	TGCAGTGCCATTGGGTTGGTCCGGGGCTATGTCGTCAAAAACATTCAGTACTTC